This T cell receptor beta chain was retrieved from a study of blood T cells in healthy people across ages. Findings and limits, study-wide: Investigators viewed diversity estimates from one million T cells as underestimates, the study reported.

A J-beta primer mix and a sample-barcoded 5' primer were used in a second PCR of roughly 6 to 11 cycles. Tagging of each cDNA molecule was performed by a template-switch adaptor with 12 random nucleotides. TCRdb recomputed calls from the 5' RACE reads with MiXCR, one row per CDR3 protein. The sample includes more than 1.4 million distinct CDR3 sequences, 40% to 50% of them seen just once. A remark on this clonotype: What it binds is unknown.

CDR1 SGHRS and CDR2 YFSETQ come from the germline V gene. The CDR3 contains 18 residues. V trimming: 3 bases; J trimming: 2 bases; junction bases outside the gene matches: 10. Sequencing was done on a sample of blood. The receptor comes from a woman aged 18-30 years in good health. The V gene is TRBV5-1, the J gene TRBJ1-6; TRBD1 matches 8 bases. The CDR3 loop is CASSWDRTQTTYNSPLHF. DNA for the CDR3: TGCGCCAGCAGCTGGGACAGGACACAAACCACCTATAATTCACCCCTCCACTTT.